This is a list of T cell receptor beta chains from one sample in a study of early T cells in non-severe SARS-CoV-2 infection. TCRdb passed the 5' RACE reads through MiXCR, listing each CDR3 protein once. The sample includes some 70,000 distinct CDR3 sequences, less than 15% seen only once; the top ten take roughly 3.8%. The sequencing input was whole blood. These receptors were collected from an adult who was a healthcare worker with PCR-confirmed SARS-CoV-2 infection or an uninfected control (not recorded which). CDR3s include the opening cysteine and the closing phenylalanine or tryptophan. Fields, in order: D gene, J gene, clone size, V gene, CDR3 DNA, CDR3 protein. D genes are given only for firm matches. Clone size appears in some rows only: once, few, many, or a class for an expanded clone.

-,TRBJ2-5,many,TRBV11-2,TGTGCCAGCAGCCTCCACGGGACACCGGACCAAGAGACCCAGTACTTC,CASSLHGTPDQETQYF
-,TRBJ2-1,few,TRBV29-1,TGCAGCGTTACAGGGTTAGAGCAGTTCTTC,CSVTGLEQFF
-,TRBJ1-5,many,TRBV7-2,TGTGCCAGCAGTCGCCCCTATAGCAATCAGCCCCAGCATTTT,CASSRPYSNQPQHF
TRBD2,TRBJ2-5,few,TRBV24-1,TGTGCCACCAGTGCCCGGGGACTAGCGGGGCGTGAGACCCAGTACTTC,CATSARGLAGRETQYF
-,TRBJ2-3,-,TRBV3-1,TGTGCCAGCAGCCTCGCGGGAAGCGATACGCAGTATTTT,CASSLAGSDTQYF
-,TRBJ2-3,many,TRBV7-2,TGTGCCAGCAGCTTAGCGGAGACTACATATTTT,CASSLAETTYF
-,TRBJ2-7,many,TRBV20-1,TGCAGTGCGCCTTCGGCGGGGGCTAGCTCCTACGAGCAGTACTTC,CSAPSAGASSYEQYF
TRBD1,TRBJ2-1,many,TRBV5-1,TGCGCCAGCAGGACAGGGGTTAATGAGCAGTTCTTC,CASRTGVNEQFF
-,TRBJ2-7,many,TRBV7-9,TGTGCCAGCAGCCTGACAGGTTACGAGCAGTACTTC,CASSLTGYEQYF
-,TRBJ1-2,many,TRBV20-1,TGCAGTGCTCCCTCAGGAACCTATGGCTACACCTTC,CSAPSGTYGYTF
-,TRBJ2-3,-,TRBV7-6,TGTGCCAGCAGCTTGAACCGGGGACGCTCAGATACGCAGTATTTT,CASSLNRGRSDTQYF
TRBD2,TRBJ2-1,-,TRBV20-1,TGCAGTGCTAGGACCGGGACTAGATCCTACAATGAGCAGTTCTTC,CSARTGTRSYNEQFF
-,TRBJ1-1,-,TRBV28,TGTGCCAGCAGTTTAAGGGAGGGGCACACTGAAGCTTTCTTT,CASSLREGHTEAFF
TRBD2,TRBJ2-1,once,TRBV2,TGTGCCAGCGGTGGTGGTAGCGGGAGGGCAGGCTACAATGAGCAGTTCTTC,CASGGGSGRAGYNEQFF
TRBD1,TRBJ2-1,few,TRBV27,TGTGCCAGCAGTGGGGCCGGGACAGGGGTTGAGCAGTTCTTC,CASSGAGTGVEQFF
-,TRBJ1-2,few,TRBV7-2,TGTGCCAGCAGCTCAGGTATAGACGGTGCCCGTGGCTACACCTTC,CASSSGIDGARGYTF
-,TRBJ2-1,many,TRBV15,TGTGCCACCAGCTTCGCGGGAAACTATGAGCAGTTCTTC,CATSFAGNYEQFF